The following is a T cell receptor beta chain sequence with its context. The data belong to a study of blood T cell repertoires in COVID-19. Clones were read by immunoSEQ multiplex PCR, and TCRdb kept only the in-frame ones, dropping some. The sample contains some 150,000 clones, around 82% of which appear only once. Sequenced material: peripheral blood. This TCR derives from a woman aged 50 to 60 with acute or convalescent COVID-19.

CDR3 DNA: TGTGCCACCACGACACGGGGAGAAAAACTGTTTTTT. It yields the protein CATTTRGEKLFF. The chain is built from TRBV19 and TRBJ1-4; D gene ambiguous. CDR3 length: 12 residues. Trimming left V 10 bases short and J 8 bases short, with 14 bases between. From germline, CDR1 is LNHDA and CDR2 SQIVND (reference sequence).